This T cell receptor (beta chain) was observed in a study of graft-versus-host responses after intestinal transplantation. At the level of the study: Every one of the recipients received anti-thymocyte globulin induction and afterwards took tacrolimus and steroids for about 3 years. The study's findings and limits: Declining HvG levels early post-transplant were linked to peak circulating GvH clone levels.

Trimming removed 5 bases from V and 3 bases from J, with 11 bases in between. The length of the CDR3 is 13 residues. CDR1 is SGHAT and CDR2 is FQNNGV in the germline V gene. In regard to this clone: The antigen is unknown.

The data were produced by immunoSEQ multiplex PCR, yet TCRdb's version contains in-frame clones alone and is incomplete. The data contain tens of thousands of clones, around nine tenths of them seen just once; the ten biggest clones take up approximately 2.7%. The material sequenced was PBMCs, taken about 120 days after intestinal transplantation. This chain uses TRBV11-2 with TRBJ2-7; either TRBD1 or TRBD2 may supply D (5 bases each). This clonotype originated in a human patient who received an intestinal transplant, so some T cells may come from the graft donor. The CDR3 DNA is TGTGCCAGCAGCCCCGGGACCTACTACGAGCAGTACTTC. Translation: CASSPGTYYEQYF. The whole variable domain, remainder taken from reference TRBV11-2 and TRBJ2-7, is EAGVAQSPRYKIIEKRQSVAFWCNPISGHATLYWYQQILGQGPKLLIQFQNNGVVDDSQLPKDRFSAERLKGVDSTLKIQPAKLEDSAVYLCASSPGTYYEQYFGPGTRLTVT.